This T cell receptor beta chain appears in the sequencing data of a study of cytotoxic CD8 clonotypes in ibrutinib-treated CLL. A word on this clone: Its specificity is not known.

Study-level points and caveats: Clonality correlated strongly with circulating CD8+ T cells and exceeded age-matched healthy donors at baseline.

The CDR3 is 14 amino acids. Germline V gene data show CDR1 as MNHEY and CDR2 as SVGAGI. The ends were cut back, 1 base at V and 0 bases at J, with 7 bases in the middle. A 1 in 200,000 to 1 in 1 million T cell depth was the sequencing target. Clones were sequenced by immunoSEQ multiplex PCR, and TCRdb holds only the in-frame ones, with some missing. The data show 60,000 to 95,000 clones, around 78% seen once. Genomic DNA in an amount of roughly 2 micrograms was extracted from cryopreserved PBMCs and used for the preparation of TCR beta libraries. V usage is TRBV6-5 and J usage is TRBJ2-7; D remains ambiguous. The TCR comes from a human donor with chronic lymphocytic leukemia. The sample in question was PBMCs, obtained after 24 months of ibrutinib treatment. This CDR3 reads CASSYYASSYEQYF. CDR3 DNA sequence: TGTGCCAGCAGTTACTACGCTAGCTCCTACGAGCAGTACTTC.